These 8 T cell receptor beta chains came from one sample sequenced in a study of vaccination and CD4 T cells after COVID-19. The assay that was used to sequence DNA from cultured CD4+ T cells was the Oncomine TCR Beta short-read assay. TCRdb reprocessed the PCR reads via MiXCR and lists one record per CDR3 protein. The sample carries under 25,000 distinct CDR3 sequences, approximately 48% recorded once. For these receptors, no antigen is known. Treatment noted: approximately nine-day PBMC culture with coronavirus spike peptide pools or control peptides (ViraFEST assay). Material for sequencing was cultured CD4+ T cells from blood. The origin of the receptors is a human donor with COVID-19.

This clonotype has more than one count but fewer than ten. The rearrangement uses TRBV19 and TRBJ2-5; 8 bases line up with TRBD1. The germline gives CDR1 LNHDA, CDR2 SQIVND (reference sequence). The CDR3 length is 13 residues. J gave up 5 bases and V 10 bases, and 9 bases lay outside the gene matches. Here the CDR3 reads CATRQGSGETQYF. In DNA form, the CDR3 reads TGTGCCACCCGACAGGGGAGCGGTGAGACCCAGTACTTC.

This sequence joins TRBV7-3 and TRBJ1-2; weak D call: TRBD1 (5 bases). The V gene's germline CDR1 is SGHTA and CDR2 FQGTGA. V dropped 2 bases and J dropped 7 bases, with 11 bases sitting between them. This CDR3 has 13 residues. The CDR3, as DNA: TGTGCCAGCAGCTTAGGGCAGGGATTTGGCTACACCTTC. It is translated as CASSLGQGFGYTF.

The chain couples TRBV2 to TRBJ1-4; weak D call: TRBD1 (6 bases). The germline V and J ends were trimmed by 7 bases and 0 bases, with 9 bases remaining between them. CDR3 length: 14 amino acids. CDR1 and CDR2 (germline): SNHLY, FYNNEI. CDR3 in DNA: TGTGCCAGCACAAGGACAGCAACTAATGAAAAACTGTTTTTT. It codes for CASTRTATNEKLFF. Looking up the rest from reference TRBV2 and TRBJ1-4 gives the full variable domain: EPEVTQTPSHQVTQMGQEVILRCVPISNHLYFYWYRQILGQKVEFLVSFYNNEISEKSEIFDDQFSVERPDGSNFTLKIRSTKLEDSAMYFCASTRTATNEKLFFGSGTQLSVL.

The sample holds a few counts of this clonotype. This rearrangement joins TRBV11-2 to TRBJ1-5; D gene unclear. This CDR3 is built from 13 residues. Germline lookup yields CDR1 SGHAT and CDR2 FQNNGV. Trimming removed 0 bases at V and 4 bases at J, with 4 bases between. The CDR3 nucleotides read TGTGCCAGCAGCTTAGACCGAAATCAGCCCCAGCATTTT. Its protein is CASSLDRNQPQHF.

The chain links TRBV7-9 to TRBJ2-2; D gene ambiguous. The CDR3 spans 14 residues. Germline loops: CDR1 SEHNR, CDR2 FQNEAQ (reference sequence). The ends were cut back, 2 bases at V and 3 bases at J, with 7 bases in the middle. The CDR3 loop reads CASSLFTDTGELFF. For the CDR3, the DNA is TGTGCCAGCAGCTTATTTACGGACACCGGGGAGCTGTTTTTT.

About this clonotype itself: The germline gene is not matched at one end of the junction; a read error may be the cause. V is TRBV27 and J is TRBJ1-2, with D hard to call. This CDR3 is 12 amino acids long. The V gene's germline CDR1 is MNHEY and CDR2 SMNVEV (reference sequence). CDR3 protein: CACSLKGYGYTF. The CDR3 bases are TGTGCCTGCAGTTTAAAGGGCTATGGCTACACCTTC.

This clonotype came up a few times. This sequence joins TRBV20-1 and TRBJ1-1, with D possibly TRBD1 on 5 matching bases. Germline CDR1 and CDR2: DFQATT and SNEGSKA (reference sequence). This CDR3 has 13 residues. The V and J ends lost 6 bases and 2 bases respectively, with 13 bases between them. Here the CDR3 reads CSAPKWGNTEAFF. CDR3 nucleotides: TGCAGTGCCCCAAAGTGGGGCAACACTGAAGCTTTCTTT.

There are a few counts of this clonotype. The chain recombines TRBV7-6 with TRBJ1-4; tentatively, D is TRBD1 (5 bases). Germline CDR1 reads SGHVS; CDR2 reads FNYEAQ. V was cut by 3 bases and J by 7 bases, with 9 bases left in between. The CDR3 covers 13 residues. CDR3 DNA: TGTGCCAGCAGCTTCAGGCAGGGTGAAAAACTGTTTTTT. Amino acid sequence: CASSFRQGEKLFF.